The entry below gives a single TCR beta chain sequence along with its context. This sample is drawn from a study of blood T cell repertoires in COVID-19. Study-level background: T cells, B-cell-depleted T cells, or PBMCs provided the cDNA or gDNA that served as material.

V gave up 6 bases and J gave up 10 bases, with 18 bases separating them. Germline loops: CDR1 SGHAT, CDR2 FQNNGV. There are 14 residues in the CDR3. Clones were read by immunoSEQ multiplex PCR, and TCRdb kept only the in-frame ones, dropping some. The table shows a few hundred thousand clones, with roughly 89% occurring only once. The chain joins TRBV11-2 to TRBJ1-4; D not certain. The sequence was obtained from a man aged 40-50 years who had recovered from COVID-19. Sequencing was performed on PBMCs or T cells enriched from blood (not recorded which). CDR3 DNA sequence: TGTGCCAGCAGTCCTAACCCCACAGAAATAAAACTGTTTTTT. Protein: CASSPNPTEIKLFF.